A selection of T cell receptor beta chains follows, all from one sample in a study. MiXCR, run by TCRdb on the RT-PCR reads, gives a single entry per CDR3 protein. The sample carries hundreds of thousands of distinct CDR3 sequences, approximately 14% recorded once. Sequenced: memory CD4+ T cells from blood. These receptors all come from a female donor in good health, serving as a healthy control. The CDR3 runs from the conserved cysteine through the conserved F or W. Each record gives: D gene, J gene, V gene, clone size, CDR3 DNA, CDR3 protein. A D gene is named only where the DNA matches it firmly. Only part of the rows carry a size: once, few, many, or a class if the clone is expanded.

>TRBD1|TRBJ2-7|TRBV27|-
TGTGCCAGCAGCAAGACAGGGGAGTCCTACGAGCAGTACTTC
CASSKTGESYEQYF
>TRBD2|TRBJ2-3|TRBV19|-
TGTGCCAGTAGAGGATCTAGCGGGGGAGCAGATACGCAGTATTTT
CASRGSSGGADTQYF
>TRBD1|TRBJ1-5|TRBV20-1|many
TGCAGTGCTACCTGGACAGGGGACGGCAATCAGCCCCAGCATTTT
CSATWTGDGNQPQHF
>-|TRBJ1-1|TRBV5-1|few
TGCGCCAGCAGCGTCGAGGGGACTTCCTCTGAAGCTTTCTTT
CASSVEGTSSEAFF
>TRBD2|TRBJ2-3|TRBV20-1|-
TGCAGTGCTACGACTAGCGGGAGTATGAATACGCAGTATTTT
CSATTSGSMNTQYF
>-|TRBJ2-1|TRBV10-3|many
TGTGCCATCAGGTTGGGGGCAGGGATGATGGGTCGGACCGATGAGCAGTTCTTC
CAIRLGAGMMGRTDEQFF
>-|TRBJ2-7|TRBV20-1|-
TGCAGTGCTAGAGAACAGAGCCTCTCCTACGAGCAGTACTTC
CSAREQSLSYEQYF
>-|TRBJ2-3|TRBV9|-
TGTGCCATCAGCGTAGGTAGCTGGGGCACAGATACGCAGTATTTT
CAISVGSWGTDTQYF
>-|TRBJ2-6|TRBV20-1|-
TGCAGTGCGACCCGGGAGACCGGCTCTGGGGCCAACGTCCTGACTTTC
CSATRETGSGANVLTF
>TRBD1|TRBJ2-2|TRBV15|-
TGTGCCACCAGCAGAGAGGGACAGGGACGGACCGGGGAGCTGTTTTTT
CATSREGQGRTGELFF
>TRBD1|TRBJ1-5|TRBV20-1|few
TGCAGTGCCGTACACACAGGGGGAGGTCAGCCCCAGCATTTT
CSAVHTGGGQPQHF
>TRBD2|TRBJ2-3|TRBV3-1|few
TGTGCCAGCAGCCAAGATAGGGGGACTAGCGGGGGTCGATACACAGATACGCAGTATTTT
CASSQDRGTSGGRYTDTQYF
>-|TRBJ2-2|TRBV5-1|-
TGCGCCAGCAGCCCAGTCGGCTCGAACACCGGGGAGCTGTTTTTT
CASSPVGSNTGELFF
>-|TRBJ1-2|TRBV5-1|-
TGCGCCAGCAGCGTGGACAGTTGGTATGGCTACACCTTC
CASSVDSWYGYTF
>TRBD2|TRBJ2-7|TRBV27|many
TGTGCCAGCAGTGCTCTACTAGCGGGAGGAACCTACGAGCAGTACTTC
CASSALLAGGTYEQYF
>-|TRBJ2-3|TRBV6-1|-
TGTGCCAGCAGCGTCCGCAGCACAGATACGCAGTATTTT
CASSVRSTDTQYF
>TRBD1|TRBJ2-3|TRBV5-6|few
TGTGCCAGCAGCTCCAGGAGGAGCGGACAGGGCACAGATACGCAGTATTTT
CASSSRRSGQGTDTQYF
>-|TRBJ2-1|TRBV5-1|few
TGCGCCAGCAGTAGGGGACAAATATCTCACAATGAGCAGTTCTTC
CASSRGQISHNEQFF
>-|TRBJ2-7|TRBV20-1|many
TGCAGTGCTCTCGGGGAACCGGACGGCGAGCAGTACTTC
CSALGEPDGEQYF
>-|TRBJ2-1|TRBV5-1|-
TGCGCCAGCAGCTGGGCAGGGGACTACAATGAGCAGTTCTTC
CASSWAGDYNEQFF
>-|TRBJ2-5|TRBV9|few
TGTGCCAGCAGCGTAGAGGTCGGGGAGACCCAGTACTTC
CASSVEVGETQYF
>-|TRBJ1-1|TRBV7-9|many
TGTGCCAGCAGCGCCGGAACTAAGAACACTGAAGCTTTCTTT
CASSAGTKNTEAFF
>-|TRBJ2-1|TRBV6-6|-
TGTGCCAGCAGTTATAACCCGGGGTCGGGAGTATACAATGAGCAGTTCTTC
CASSYNPGSGVYNEQFF
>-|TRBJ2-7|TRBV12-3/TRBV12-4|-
TGTGCCAGCAGCAACAGGGTAGAGCAGTACTTC
CASSNRVEQYF
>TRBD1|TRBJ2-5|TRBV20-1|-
TGCAGTGCTAGAGATCCCCGACAGGGGGGACAAGAGACCCAGTACTTC
CSARDPRQGGQETQYF
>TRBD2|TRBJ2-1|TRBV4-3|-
TGCGCCAGCAGCCATCTAGCGGGAGCCCCCCATGAGCAGTTCTTC
CASSHLAGAPHEQFF
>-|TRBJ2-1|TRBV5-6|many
TGTGCCAGCAGCTTGGCGGTCGGCATCCAGTCCTACAATGAGCAGTTCTTC
CASSLAVGIQSYNEQFF
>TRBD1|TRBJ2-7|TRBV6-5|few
TGTGCCAGCAGTGAGCCGGGACAGTACGAGCAGTACTTC
CASSEPGQYEQYF
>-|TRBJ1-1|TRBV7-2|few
TGTGCCAGCAGCTTAGGATACGAGGCAGGGTGGATCACTGAAGCTTTCTTT
CASSLGYEAGWITEAFF
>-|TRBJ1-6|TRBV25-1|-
TGTGCCAGCAGTGATCAAGGAGCCGGGAATTCACCCCTCCACTTT
CASSDQGAGNSPLHF
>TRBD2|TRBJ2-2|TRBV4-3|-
TGCGCCAGCAGCCAAGGACTAGCGGGAGGGCCGGGGACCGGGGAGCTGTTTTTT
CASSQGLAGGPGTGELFF
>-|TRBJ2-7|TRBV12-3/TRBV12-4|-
TGTGCCAGCAGTTTAGGTTTTGGCTACGAGCAGTACTTC
CASSLGFGYEQYF
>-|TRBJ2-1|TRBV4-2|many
TGTGCCAGCAGCACCTCCGACGGAGACTACAATGAGCAGTTCTTC
CASSTSDGDYNEQFF
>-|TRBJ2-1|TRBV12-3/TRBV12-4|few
TGTGCCAGCGGAACAACAGGGCTCCACAATGAGCAGTTCTTC
CASGTTGLHNEQFF
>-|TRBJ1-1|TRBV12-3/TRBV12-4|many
TGTGCCAGCAGCTCAGATACCGAAGCTTTCTTT
CASSSDTEAFF
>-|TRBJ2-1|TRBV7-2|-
TGTGCCAGCAGCGGGAACAGCTACAATGAGCAGTTCTTC
CASSGNSYNEQFF
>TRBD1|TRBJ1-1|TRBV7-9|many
TGTGCCAGCAGCCAAAGACAGGGTGCCCCGTCCCGAGCTTTCTTT
CASSQRQGAPSRAFF
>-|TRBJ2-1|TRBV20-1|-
TGCAGTGCCGAATTAAGAGCGGGCTGGCTTGGGCAGTTCTTC
CSAELRAGWLGQFF
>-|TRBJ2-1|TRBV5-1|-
TGCGCCAGCAGCTTGGGAGGGACTGCAGACAATGAGCAGTTCTTC
CASSLGGTADNEQFF